Presented here are 12 T cell receptor beta chains from one specimen sequenced in a study of T cells after yellow fever vaccination. One entry per CDR3 protein results from TCRdb running MiXCR on the 5' RACE reads. The sample contains 550,000 or so distinct CDR3 sequences, under 25% of which appear only once. The input for sequencing was PBMCs, taken 15 days after the yellow fever booster vaccination. All receptors derive from a man younger than 40 who received the YFV17D yellow fever vaccine.

The chain recombines TRBV28 with TRBJ1-4, with TRBD1 as a possible D gene (5 bases). The CDR3 covers 13 residues. Deletions cut 8 bases from V and 8 bases from J, with 15 bases between. Looked up from germline, CDR1 is MDHEN and CDR2 is SYDVKM. CDR3 region: CASGSRVIEKLFF. In nucleotides, the CDR3 is TGTGCCAGCGGATCCAGGGTGATCGAAAAACTGTTTTTT.

This clonotype came up many times. The chain couples TRBV28 to TRBJ1-1, with 7 bases matching TRBD1. J gave up 5 bases and V 6 bases, and 9 bases lay outside the gene matches. Germline CDR1 is MDHEN and CDR2 is SYDVKM. The CDR3 totals 14 residues. CDR3 nucleotide sequence: TGTGCCAGCAGCCCGGGACAGCCGAAAACTGAAGCTTTCTTT. As protein: CASSPGQPKTEAFF.

In its sample, this clonotype was seen a few times. The chain links TRBV12-3 or TRBV12-4 to TRBJ2-1; 9 nucleotides align to TRBD2. After removal of 7 bases from V and 0 bases from J, the junction contained 13 bases not matched to a gene. The CDR3 runs 18 residues. The CDR3 region is CASIKVTSGPYSYNEQFF. The CDR3 coding sequence is TGTGCCAGCATTAAGGTGACTAGCGGCCCCTACTCCTACAATGAGCAGTTCTTC.

This clonotype appeared many times. The chain couples TRBV7-6 to TRBJ2-1; D may be TRBD2 (5 bases). This CDR3 spans 14 amino acids. In germline, CDR1 is SGHVS, CDR2 FNYEAQ. V was trimmed by 5 bases and J by 4 bases, leaving 12 bases between them. The CDR3 region has the DNA TGTGCCAGCAGCCCAAGCGGCACTTACAATGAGCAGTTCTTC. It codes for CASSPSGTYNEQFF.

This clonotype occurred a few times. J is TRBJ2-5 and V is TRBV20-1; D remains unclear. The V and J ends lost 1 base and 4 bases respectively, with 4 bases between them. The CDR3 is made up of 11 amino acids. Germline V gene data show CDR1 as DFQATT and CDR2 as SNEGSKA (reference sequence). Here the CDR3 DNA reads TGCAGTGCTAGAGGGTCAGAGACCCAGTACTTC. Protein: CSARGSETQYF.

CDR3 region: CASSLDPAPQQFF. As DNA, the CDR3 is TGCGCCAGCAGCTTGGACCCCGCCCCCCAGCAGTTCTTC. The chain joins TRBV5-1 to TRBJ2-1; no firm D call. Germline loops: CDR1 SGHRS, CDR2 YFSETQ. Trimming took off 0 bases at V and 11 bases at J, with 12 bases between the two ends. CDR3 length: 13 residues.

V and J are TRBV12-3 or TRBV12-4 and TRBJ1-6; D remains unclear. Between the trimmed V and J ends, which lost 1 base and 9 bases, there was a span of 4 bases. The CDR3 spans 12 residues. CDR3 nucleotide sequence: TGTGCCAGCAGTTTAGTTCCTTCACCCCTCCACTTT. Translation gives CASSLVPSPLHF.

The chain employs TRBV6-1 and TRBJ2-3, with D uncertain. This CDR3 has 16 amino acids. Germline values: CDR1 MNHNS, CDR2 SASEGT. V shed 6 bases and J shed 1 base, with 17 bases lying between them. CDR3 bases: TGTGCCAGCAGCACCACCCCCGGCGGTGGCACAGATACGCAGTATTTT. Residues: CASSTTPGGGTDTQYF.

V is TRBV2 and J is TRBJ2-7, with 9 nucleotides matching TRBD2. The CDR3 totals 12 residues. V dropped 8 bases and J dropped 6; count of bases not matched to a gene: 5. Germline V gene lookup returns CDR1 SNHLY and CDR2 FYNNEI. The CDR3 coding sequence is TGTGCCAGCGGACTAGCGTTTTCCGAGCAGTACTTC. It is translated as CASGLAFSEQYF.

This clonotype was observed a few times. V and J are TRBV14 and TRBJ1-5, with 12 bases aligning to TRBD1. The V gene's germline CDR1 is SGHDN and CDR2 FVKESK. This CDR3 spans 15 amino acids. The V and J ends lost 4 bases and 5 bases, in that order; junction bases with no gene match: 3. CDR3 in DNA: TGTGCCAGCAGCCTCCGGGACAGGGGGCATCAGCCCCAGCATTTT. The encoded protein is CASSLRDRGHQPQHF.

This clonotype is a singleton in its sample. The rearrangement uses TRBV20-1 and TRBJ2-5, with D possibly TRBD1 on 6 matching bases. Between the trimmed V and J ends, which lost 5 bases and 5 bases, there was a span of 12 bases. The CDR3 spans 12 residues. Germline CDR1 is DFQATT and CDR2 is SNEGSKA (reference sequence). CDR3 bases: TGCAGTGCTTTATCAAGGGGGGAGACCCAGTACTTC. Amino acid sequence: CSALSRGETQYF.

This clonotype was seen a few times. The genes are TRBV5-8 and TRBJ2-2; D possibly corresponds to TRBD2 (6 bases). The CDR3 is made up of 17 amino acids. Per the germline V gene, CDR1 is SGHTS and CDR2 is YDEGEE. Trimming took off 2 bases at V and 2 bases at J, with 16 bases between the two ends. The CDR3 bases are TGTGCCAGCAGCTTTCGGAGGGGTTACCGAAACACCGGGGAGCTGTTTTTT. It specifies CASSFRRGYRNTGELFF.